Following are 15 T cell receptor beta chains from one sample sequenced in a study of blood T cell repertoires in COVID-19. The assay was immunoSEQ multiplex PCR, and TCRdb's table has in-frame clones only and misses some. The data contain 220,000 or so clones, over 75% of them singletons. Sequencing used PBMCs or T cells enriched from blood (not recorded which). The source is a woman aged 18-35 years in a cohort exposed to, infected with or recovered from COVID-19 (not recorded which).

The V gene is TRBV11-2, the J gene TRBJ2-7; no firm D call. The germline V gene encodes CDR1 SGHAT and CDR2 FQNNGV. The length of the CDR3 is 13 residues. Trimming took off 0 bases at V and 3 bases at J, with 6 bases between the two ends. CDR3 sequence: CASSLEHHYEQYF. For the CDR3, the DNA is TGTGCCAGCAGCTTAGAACACCACTACGAGCAGTACTTC.

The rearrangement links TRBV2 to TRBJ2-6; no clear D gene. Germline-derived CDR1 and CDR2 are SNHLY and FYNNEI. The CDR3 has 14 amino acids. V lost 4 bases, J lost 1 base, and 5 bases lay in between. CDR3 sequence (DNA): TGTGCCAGCAGTGCCCAATCTGGGGCCAACGTCCTGACTTTC. As protein: CASSAQSGANVLTF.

The rearrangement links TRBV5-1 to TRBJ1-4; D gene unclear. This CDR3 comprises 16 residues. V was trimmed by 0 bases and J by 0 bases, leaving 9 bases between them. Germline CDR1 and CDR2: SGHRS and YFSETQ. Here the CDR3 DNA reads TGCGCCAGCAGCTTGGACAGAGTAACAACTAATGAAAAACTGTTTTTT. Translated, it gives CASSLDRVTTNEKLFF. Combining the CDR3 with reference TRBV5-1 and TRBJ1-4 gives the whole variable domain KAGVTQTPRYLIKTRGQQVTLSCSPISGHRSVSWYQQTPGQGLQFLFEYFSETQRNKGNFPGRFSGRQFSNSRSEMNVSTLELGDSALYLCASSLDRVTTNEKLFFGSGTQLSVL.

CDR3 in DNA: TGTGCCAGCAGTTGGGGAGGGCCAGGCACAGATACGCAGTATTTT. Encoded protein: CASSWGGPGTDTQYF. The chain couples TRBV6-5 to TRBJ2-3; the match to TRBD2 covers 7 bases. The length of the CDR3 is 15 residues. Germline V CDR1 and CDR2: MNHEY, SVGAGI. Unmatched junction bases numbered 5, after V lost 4 bases and J lost 1 base.

V and J are TRBV15 and TRBJ2-1; possible D gene TRBD1, 5 bases. This CDR3 spans 14 amino acids. Germline V gene data show CDR1 as LNHNV and CDR2 as YYDKDF (reference sequence). Trimming pared 0 bases from V and 9 bases from J, leaving 12 bases between. The CDR3 sequence is CATSREAGPGEQFF. Here the CDR3 DNA reads TGTGCCACCAGCAGAGAGGCAGGGCCGGGTGAGCAGTTCTTC.

The rearrangement uses TRBV28 and TRBJ2-7; 7 bases agree with TRBD1. Germline V CDR1 and CDR2: MDHEN, SYDVKM. CDR3 length: 15 residues. Losses at the gene ends were 6 bases for V and 0 bases for J; bases not matched to a gene: 8. The DNA for the CDR3 is TGTGCCAGCAGGACAGGGACCCTGAGCTCCTACGAGCAGTACTTC. This translates into CASRTGTLSSYEQYF.

For the CDR3, the DNA is TGTGCCTGGAGTCTGGGGGCCTTAGATACGCAGTATTTT. It translates to CAWSLGALDTQYF. V gene TRBV30 combines with J gene TRBJ2-3; possibly TRBD1 for D (6 bases). The CDR3 totals 13 residues. Per germline, CDR1 GTSNPN and CDR2 SVGIG (reference sequence). Trimming removed 2 bases from V and 5 bases from J, with 11 bases in between.

The chain employs TRBV6-5 and TRBJ2-3; 8 bases line up with TRBD1. Losses at the gene ends were 8 bases for V and 4 bases for J; bases not matched to a gene: 5. CDR3 size: 13 residues. CDR1 is MNHEY, CDR2 SVGAGI, per germline. CDR3 sequence reads: CASLDRAADTQYF. The CDR3 DNA follows: TGTGCCAGCCTGGACAGGGCGGCAGATACGCAGTATTTT.

This clone was recorded once. V usage is TRBV9 and J usage is TRBJ2-3, with TRBD2 identical over 11 bases. CDR1 and CDR2 from the germline V gene are SGDLS and YYNGEE. The CDR3 loop spans 15 amino acids. The J segment lost 4 bases and the V segment lost 3 bases, leaving 4 bases of the junction unmatched. DNA of the CDR3: TGTGCCAGCAGCGGCTTAGCGGGAGGGCCAGATACGCAGTATTTT. Translated: CASSGLAGGPDTQYF.

Written as DNA, the CDR3 is TGCGCCAGCAGCTCGGGACAGGGGTGGGCTGAAGCTTTCTTT. Protein: CASSSGQGWAEAFF. The V gene is TRBV5-1, the J gene TRBJ1-1; 10 bases line up with TRBD1. The CDR3 runs 14 residues. V trimming: 3 bases; J trimming: 6 bases; junction bases outside the gene matches: 5. Germline V lookup: CDR1 SGHRS, CDR2 YFSETQ.

This clone was detected only a few times. The rearrangement links TRBV7-8 to TRBJ2-2; a weak D match, TRBD1 (6 bases). The germline V and J ends were trimmed by 2 bases and 0 bases, with 10 bases remaining between them. The CDR3 loop spans 16 amino acids. The V gene's germline CDR1 is SGHVS and CDR2 FQNEAQ. For the CDR3, the DNA is TGTGCCAGCAGCTTAACGGGACACGCGAACACCGGGGAGCTGTTTTTT. Translated, it gives CASSLTGHANTGELFF.

The chain recombines TRBV5-1 with TRBJ1-4, with 11 bases matching TRBD1. From germline, CDR1 is SGHRS and CDR2 YFSETQ. With 6 bases clipped from V and 7 bases from J, the junction kept 8 bases outside the gene matches. The CDR3 extends over 15 amino acids. The CDR3 protein is CASTPGQGVSEKLFF. CDR3 sequence (DNA): TGCGCCAGCACCCCGGGACAGGGGGTTAGTGAAAAACTGTTTTTT.

This chain links TRBV7-2 with TRBJ1-6; 7 bases match TRBD1. CDR1 is SGHTA and CDR2 is FQGNSA in the germline V gene. The CDR3 is 14 residues long. The junction had 8 bases not matched to a gene; V was cut back by 5 bases and J by 10 bases. In DNA form, the CDR3 reads TGTGCCAGCAGCCAAGACAGGGTACGATCACCCCTCCACTTT. This codes for CASSQDRVRSPLHF.

The V call is TRBV27, the J call TRBJ1-1, with 7 bases fitting TRBD1. The junction had 7 bases not matched to a gene; V was cut back by 8 bases and J by 1 base. Germline V gene sequence: CDR1 MNHEY, CDR2 SMNVEV (reference sequence). The CDR3 length is 14 residues. The CDR3 nucleotides are TGTGCCAGCTACAGTTGGACAGGGAACACTGAAGCTTTCTTT. Amino acid sequence: CASYSWTGNTEAFF.

V is TRBV10-1 and J is TRBJ2-1, with 7 bases aligning to TRBD2. This CDR3 spans 17 amino acids. The ends lost 3 bases at V and 5 bases at J; junction bases unmatched: 13. Germline V gene sequence: CDR1 WNHNN, CDR2 SYGVQD (reference sequence). Written as DNA, the CDR3 is TGCGCCAGCAGTGATTTGGCCCAGCGGGAATACCACAATGAGCAGTTCTTC. As protein: CASSDLAQREYHNEQFF.